The 14 T cell receptor beta chains in this list originate from one sample, sequenced in a study of CXCR3-negative and CXCR3-positive naive CD8 T cells. In preparing the TRB cDNA libraries, 5' RACE with UMI labels was used. TCRdb reprocessed the 5' RACE reads and stores each CDR3 protein as one record, lacking DNA. The sample has approximately 56,000 distinct CDR3 sequences. The sequenced material came from naive CXCR3- CD8+ T cells from blood. Subset reported: CD45RO-CCR7+CD27+CD95- naive CD8+ T cells lacking CXCR3 (TNR3-). The source is a human donor in good health. Some clones in this sample may be carry-over from other donors' samples.

V and J are TRBV24-1 and TRBJ2-5; TCRdb's D call, TRBD2, is unchecked because there is no DNA. CDR3 length: 19 amino acids. The germline gives CDR1 KGHDR, CDR2 SFDVKD. CDR3 amino acids: CATSDVDPGTSGEQETQYF.

The chain couples TRBV5-1 to TRBJ2-7. CDR3 length: 12 amino acids. Germline V gene lookup returns CDR1 SGHRS and CDR2 YFSETQ. CDR3 sequence reads: CASSGENYEQYF.

The chain has TRBV6-5 and TRBJ1-2. The germline CDR1 and CDR2 sequences are MNHEY and SVGAGI. The CDR3 spans 14 residues. This chain's CDR3 is CASSYSGKSYGYTF.

The chain employs TRBV29-1 and TRBJ2-7. This CDR3 spans 11 amino acids. In germline, CDR1 is SQVTM, CDR2 ANQGSEA. CDR3 amino acids: CSVGGVGEQYF.

The CDR3 sequence: CASSFRGQPQHF. The chain uses TRBV28 and TRBJ1-5; TCRdb names TRBD1, which stays unverified in the absence of DNA. Germline CDR1 MDHEN, CDR2 SYDVKM. This CDR3 is built from 12 residues.

The chain has TRBV4-1 and TRBJ2-2; TCRdb calls TRBD2, which cannot be checked without DNA. The CDR3 is made up of 16 amino acids. Germline CDR1 reads MGHRA; CDR2 reads YSYEKL. The CDR3 sequence is CASSQDSTRGSGELFF.

The genes are TRBV29-1 and TRBJ2-5; TCRdb reports TRBD1, a call that lacks DNA to check it against. Germline V gene lookup returns CDR1 SQVTM and CDR2 ANQGSEA. There are 15 residues in the CDR3. This chain's CDR3 is CSVEDSRSFQETQYF.

The chain carries TRBV20-1 and TRBJ1-5; TCRdb outputs TRBD1, but without DNA this stays unchecked. Per germline, CDR1 DFQATT and CDR2 SNEGSKA (reference sequence). CDR3 length: 14 amino acids. This CDR3 is CSARVRQANQPQHF.

The J gene is TRBJ2-1, the V gene TRBV7-9. Germline CDR1 and CDR2: SEHNR and FQNEAQ (reference sequence). The CDR3 totals 12 residues. The CDR3 sequence is CASSIDFSEQFF.

CDR3 protein: CASSGDRGLYEQYF. The V and J genes are TRBV5-1 and TRBJ2-7; TCRdb calls TRBD1, which cannot be checked without DNA. This CDR3 is built from 14 residues. Germline CDR1 is SGHRS and CDR2 is YFSETQ.

The rearrangement links TRBV5-1 to TRBJ2-1; checking the TCRdb D call of TRBD1 is not possible without DNA. Per the germline V gene, CDR1 is SGHRS and CDR2 is YFSETQ. This CDR3 is 15 amino acids long. The chain's CDR3 is CASSPTGEDYNEQFF.

The J gene is TRBJ2-7, the V gene TRBV28; TCRdb calls TRBD1, which cannot be checked without DNA. The V gene's germline CDR1 is MDHEN and CDR2 SYDVKM. There are 16 residues in the CDR3. The CDR3 sequence: CASSSNSGTGPYEQYF.

J is TRBJ2-3 and V is TRBV4-1. This CDR3 comprises 13 residues. Germline lookup yields CDR1 MGHRA and CDR2 YSYEKL. CDR3 residues: CASSQVQKDTQYF.

The chain recombines TRBV3-1 with TRBJ2-3; TCRdb returns TRBD1, unconfirmable since there is no DNA. Germline assignment: CDR1 LGHDT and CDR2 YNNKEL (reference sequence). CDR3 length: 14 amino acids. The CDR3 reads CASSQGGGWDTQYF.